This T cell receptor (beta chain) was recovered during a study of blood T cell repertoires in COVID-19 (dated by TCRdb to 2020 to 2022). Turning to the overall study: Collaborator samples came from the United States, Italy and Spain and covered acute and convalescent phases of COVID-19. The material from the prospective study consisted of cDNA or gDNA derived from T cells, B-cell-depleted T cells, or PBMCs. Deeply sampled blood TCRbeta repertoires from subjects exposed to, actively infected with, or recovered from COVID-19 were included in the dataset. The repertoires were released in a freely available public database intended as a resource for research on the immune response to SARS-CoV-2. The samples were drawn from the first 160 participants of the ongoing ImmuneRACE study and from 950 to 1,500 subjects provided by 6 global collaborators. The sample metadata nearly always contained a de-identified subject ID, COVID-19 status, age in years and sex. Where available, HLA class I and class II types were obtained from metadata supplied by the sample provider rather than from assay-based typing. Broad study findings and their caveats: Clinical and demographic metadata were provided uncurated, with the amount varying by source and participant.

Regarding this clone: The antigen this receptor binds is unknown. Base qualities are not recorded, but no much larger clone differs from it by a single base.

The CDR3 has 14 amino acids, counting the end cysteine and phenylalanine. The kept DNA is CDR3 alone, 42 bases in frame from the first base. Looking up the germline V gene yields CDR1 SGHAT and CDR2 FQNNGV. The V and J ends are trimmed by 4 bases and 4 bases, leaving 13 bases between them. Whole blood was collected in K2EDTA tubes by collaborating institutions according to the institutions' own protocols. For TCRbeta analysis, collaborators shipped samples in one of three forms: frozen whole blood, isolated PBMCs, or DNA extracted from either of those sample types. TCRbeta CDR3 regions were amplified from genomic DNA using the immunoSEQ Assay, a bias-controlled multiplex PCR. Per the source publication's procedure: Nucleated cell counts per sample were estimated from amplification of reference gene primers within the assay. To quantify the absolute abundance of each unique TCRbeta CDR3 rearrangement, sequence reads were collapsed and filtered. For each sample, productive Simpson clonality was calculated as the square root of Simpson's diversity index over productive rearrangements. The immuneACCESS repertoire file appears here via TCRdb, limited to in-frame rearrangements. These files lack a portion of the clones; in checked studies, under half of the deficit traces to unresolved V genes, and the cause of the others is not known. The D gene and trimming were derived from the DNA, and the V and J assignments and clone size from that table. This sample comprises under 200,000 clones, approximately 86% of them detected only once. 8% to 10% of the sample lies in the top ten.

Sequenced input: peripheral blood. The chain is assembled from TRBV11-2 and TRBJ1-1, with no confident D gene call. This TCR was sampled from a man aged 60 to 75 with acute or convalescent COVID-19. In nucleotides, the sequence is TGTGCCAGCAGCTCGGTAGCCGGGGTCACTGAAGCTTTCTTT. Translated, this gives CASSSVAGVTEAFF.